One and the same sample provided the 13 T cell receptor beta chains below, sequenced in a study of shared clonotypes between healthy human individuals (dated by TCRdb to about 2020). The library was generated by the immunoSEQ multiplex PCR assay. The table comes from immuneACCESS by way of TCRdb, which keeps in-frame sequences with V and J called. Part of the clones is missing from these tables; in studies checked, under half for an unresolved V gene and the rest for unknown reasons. A total of about 1.5 million clones appear in this sample, 95% to 99% of them only once. Less than 0.55% of the sample is taken by the ten largest. Material: naive CD4+ T cells sorted from blood. In the paper's terms, the cell subset or site label means: CD45RA+ positively selected. The receptors were gathered from a man aged 30 to 39 in good health.

CDR3 in amino acids: CASSVPRRREKGEQYF. Written as DNA, the CDR3 is TGTGCCAGCAGCGTCCCCAGAAGGCGGGAGAAGGGCGAGCAGTACTTC. J is TRBJ2-7 and V is TRBV9; 7 bases fit TRBD2. Trimming took 2 bases from V and 6 from J; bases not matched to a gene: 14. There are 16 residues in the CDR3. Germline V CDR1 and CDR2: SGDLS, YYNGEE. Based on the CDR3 plus reference TRBV9 and TRBJ2-7, the full variable domain is DSGVTQTPKHLITATGQRVTLRCSPRSGDLSVYWYQQSLDQGLQFLIQYYNGEERAKGNILERFSAQQFPDLHSELNLSSLELGDSALYFCASSVPRRREKGEQYFGPGTRLTVT.

The chain is built from TRBV5-1 and TRBJ2-2; 10 nucleotides agree with TRBD2. CDR3 size: 17 residues. Germline V gives CDR1 SGHRS, CDR2 YFSETQ. Trimming cost V 1 base and J 2 bases; bases outside gene matches: 5. The CDR3 protein is CASSLSLAGVNTGELFF. CDR3 in DNA: TGCGCCAGCAGCTTGTCCCTAGCGGGAGTTAACACCGGGGAGCTGTTTTTT.

The V gene is TRBV14, the J gene TRBJ2-5, with 7 bases aligning to TRBD2. The ends lost 0 bases at V and 4 bases at J; junction bases unmatched: 14. This CDR3 contains 18 residues. The germline CDR1 and CDR2 sequences are SGHDN and FVKESK. Here the CDR3 reads CASSQDLPRREIRETQYF. CDR3 bases: TGTGCCAGCAGCCAAGATCTCCCGAGGCGGGAGATCCGAGAGACCCAGTACTTC.

This chain uses TRBV28 with TRBJ2-7, with D perhaps TRBD2 (6 bases). CDR1 is MDHEN and CDR2 is SYDVKM in the germline V gene. The V and J ends lost 6 bases and 3 bases respectively, with 15 bases between them. CDR3 length equals 14 residues. The CDR3 loop reads CASRYSGAGYEQYF. DNA of the CDR3: TGTGCCAGCAGATATTCGGGAGCCGGCTACGAGCAGTACTTC.

This chain joins TRBV11-2 and TRBJ1-1, with D hard to call. CDR1 is SGHAT and CDR2 is FQNNGV in the germline V gene. Trimming took off 2 bases at V and 4 bases at J, with 17 bases between the two ends. CDR3 length equals 16 residues. CDR3 sequence reads: CASSLTPPGSGTEAFF. In DNA, the CDR3 is TGTGCCAGCAGCTTAACCCCTCCAGGTTCGGGCACTGAAGCTTTCTTT.

The chain uses TRBV4-3 and TRBJ2-3; perhaps TRBD2 as D (6 bases). The ends were cut back, 2 bases at V and 1 base at J, with 13 bases in the middle. The CDR3 has 16 residues. Germline V CDR1 and CDR2: LGHNA, YSLEER. This chain's CDR3 is CASSQQISGGTDTQYF. CDR3 DNA: TGCGCCAGCAGCCAACAAATTAGCGGAGGCACAGATACGCAGTATTTT.

The genes are TRBV6-4 and TRBJ2-1; D is uncertain. CDR3 length: 10 amino acids. Trimming took 7 bases from V and 7 from J, leaving 5 bases between them. Per the germline V gene, CDR1 is MRHNA and CDR2 is SNTAGT. CDR3 DNA sequence: TGTGCCAGCACCGTGAATGAGCAGTTCTTC. This sequence encodes CASTVNEQFF.

The chain links TRBV5-4 to TRBJ1-1; a weak D match, TRBD1 (5 bases). The CDR3 runs 15 residues. Between the trimmed V and J ends, which lost 1 base and 0 bases, there was a span of 10 bases. Germline values: CDR1 SGHNT, CDR2 YYREEE (reference sequence). The CDR3 nucleotides are TGTGCCAGCAGCTTGATTCAAGGGGTGAACACTGAAGCTTTCTTT. Its translation: CASSLIQGVNTEAFF.

The CDR3: CASSGMGQGRTNEQFF. The CDR3 DNA follows: TGTGCCAGCAGCGGAATGGGACAGGGTAGGACCAATGAGCAGTTCTTC. The V and J genes are TRBV9 and TRBJ2-1; 9 bases align to TRBD1. This CDR3 has 16 residues. Germline V gene sequence: CDR1 SGDLS, CDR2 YYNGEE. V shed 3 bases and J 6 bases; nucleotides not matched to a gene: 10.

V and J are TRBV5-1 and TRBJ2-1, with D perhaps matching TRBD1 (5 bases). The CDR3 extends over 15 amino acids. Germline lookup yields CDR1 SGHRS and CDR2 YFSETQ. V was clipped by 4 bases and J by 6 bases, with 17 bases between them. The DNA for the CDR3 is TGCGCCAGCAGCCTGGCAGGGCTTGAAGTCAATGAGCAGTTCTTC. This sequence encodes CASSLAGLEVNEQFF.

The gene calls are TRBV15 and TRBJ2-1, with 8 nucleotides matching TRBD2. V trimming: 0 bases; J trimming: 5 bases; junction bases outside the gene matches: 9. Germline CDR1 and CDR2: LNHNV and YYDKDF (reference sequence). There are 17 residues in the CDR3. The CDR3 protein is CATSRDLRLAGHNEQFF. CDR3 sequence (DNA): TGTGCCACCAGCAGAGATCTTCGGCTAGCGGGCCACAATGAGCAGTTCTTC.

The genes are TRBV7-2 and TRBJ2-5, with D possibly matching TRBD2 (5 bases). The V and J ends lost 1 base and 2 bases respectively, with 5 bases between them. This CDR3 has 13 amino acids. Germline values: CDR1 SGHTA, CDR2 FQGNSA. Here the CDR3 DNA reads TGTGCCAGCAGCTTAGAGCGGCAAGAGACCCAGTACTTC. Amino acid sequence: CASSLERQETQYF.

This clone was picked up one time. Other DNA sequences in this sample translate to the same CDR3. The chain links TRBV9 to TRBJ1-3, with TRBD1 as a possible D gene (6 bases). Germline V gene lookup returns CDR1 SGDLS and CDR2 YYNGEE. V lost 2 bases and J lost 1, with 10 bases in between. This CDR3 has 15 amino acids. CDR3 sequence reads: CASSVGGLSGNTIYF. The DNA of the CDR3 is TGTGCCAGCAGCGTCGGGGGGCTTTCTGGAAACACCATATATTTT.